The present T cell receptor beta chain was sequenced within a study of early T cells in non-severe SARS-CoV-2 infection. Turning to the study itself: Chains stayed unpaired after sequencing of bulk RNA from unsorted whole blood. General study points: VDJdb matches were skewed toward anti-spike CD8 T cell responses.

Unique molecular identifiers (one per individual cDNA molecule) were attached. Via MiXCR, TCRdb re-called the 5' RACE reads, giving one row per CDR3 protein. Among about 49,000 distinct CDR3 sequences listed, under 7% were seen once. This clonotype was detected only a few times. Its matching antigen is unknown. The V end lost 7 bases, the J end lost 8 bases, and 9 bases lay between the germline ends. This CDR3 is built from 12 residues. Germline V CDR1 and CDR2: MGHDK, SYGVNS. The rearrangement joins TRBV25-1 to TRBJ1-6, with D unclear. The source is an adult who was a healthcare worker with PCR-confirmed SARS-CoV-2 infection or an uninfected control (not recorded which). Sequences were derived from whole blood, sampled at baseline. The CDR3 DNA reads as TGTGCCAGCAAAGGGCAGCATTCACCCCTCCACTTT. Translating gives CASKGQHSPLHF.